This entry lists 20 T cell receptor beta chains sequenced from one sample in a study of T cells in tumors after PD-1 blockade. The method was immunoSEQ multiplex PCR; TCRdb's version includes in-frame clones alone and lacks a portion of them. The sample yields about 47,000 clones, about four fifths seen once. Sequencing was performed on PBMCs, taken before anti-PD-1 treatment. The receptors were gathered from a human donor with basal cell carcinoma.

This rearrangement joins TRBV6-6 to TRBJ1-2; TRBD1 might be the D (6 bases). The length of the CDR3 is 15 residues. Germline V gene lookup returns CDR1 MNHNY and CDR2 SVGAGI (reference sequence). The germline V and J ends were trimmed by 0 bases and 6 bases, with 14 bases remaining between them. The CDR3 nucleotides read TGTGCCAGCAGTTACTCGATGGGGGGGCTGGATGGCTACACCTTC. Protein sequence: CASSYSMGGLDGYTF.

The chain uses TRBV6-2 or TRBV6-3 and TRBJ1-1; no firm D call. The CDR3 spans 15 residues. Trimming took 0 bases from V and 1 from J, leaving 9 bases between them. CDR1 and CDR2 (germline): MNHEY, SVGEGT. The CDR3 region has the DNA TGTGCCAGCAGTTACTCGAGAACAGCGAACACTGAAGCTTTCTTT. Residues: CASSYSRTANTEAFF.

V is TRBV15 and J is TRBJ2-1, with 7 bases that match TRBD1. The CDR3 totals 16 residues. V shed 5 bases, J shed 4 bases, and the junction held 11 bases outside the gene matches. CDR1 is LNHNV and CDR2 is YYDKDF in the germline V gene (reference sequence). The CDR3 DNA is TGTGCCACCAGCGGACAAGGGACAGCTAGATACAATGAGCAGTTCTTC. Encoded protein: CATSGQGTARYNEQFF.

The chain employs TRBV19 and TRBJ2-2; D unresolved. Germline V gene lookup returns CDR1 LNHDA and CDR2 SQIVND (reference sequence). V was shortened by 0 bases and J by 1 base, with 12 bases between the two germline ends. This CDR3 contains 17 residues. In DNA, the CDR3 is TGTGCCAGTAGTATAGATGGACCTTCGGTGAACACCGGGGAGCTGTTTTTT. This sequence encodes CASSIDGPSVNTGELFF.

This rearrangement joins TRBV9 to TRBJ2-2; tentative D call: TRBD1 (5 bases). V dropped 0 bases and J dropped 3 bases, with 12 bases sitting between them. This CDR3 region has 16 residues. Germline V lookup: CDR1 SGDLS, CDR2 YYNGEE. The CDR3 sequence is CASSVVRQGDTGELFF. CDR3 nucleotides: TGTGCCAGCAGCGTAGTACGGCAGGGTGACACCGGGGAGCTGTTTTTT.

Only one count was recorded for this clone. The V gene is TRBV7-3, the J gene TRBJ2-2; D is unclear. This CDR3 comprises 16 residues. V lost 5 bases and J 0 bases, leaving 13 bases between the germline ends. Germline V gene data show CDR1 as SGHTA and CDR2 as FQGTGA. The CDR3 DNA reads as TGTGCCAGCAGCCCCGCACGGACCACGAACACCGGGGAGCTGTTTTTT. This translates into CASSPARTTNTGELFF.

The V and J genes are TRBV2 and TRBJ1-5; TRBD1 matches at 9 bases. CDR3 length: 14 residues. The V gene's germline CDR1 is SNHLY and CDR2 FYNNEI. With 5 bases clipped from V and 7 bases from J, the junction kept 6 bases outside the gene matches. As DNA, the CDR3 is TGTGCCAGCAGTACGGACAGGGGTGGACAGCCCCAGCATTTT. It codes for CASSTDRGGQPQHF.

Regarding this clone: A read error may produce the germline difference seen at one junction end. This chain joins TRBV2 and TRBJ2-7, with 7 bases fitting TRBD2. Germline V gene lookup returns CDR1 SNHLY and CDR2 FYNNEI. This CDR3 spans 12 amino acids. In nucleotides, the CDR3 is TGTGCCAGCAGTGAAATTTGGGGGAGGGTTATGTTC. Protein: CASSEIWGRVMF.

This rearrangement joins TRBV12-3 or TRBV12-4 to TRBJ1-1, with 7 bases matching TRBD1. This CDR3 contains 12 residues. The V segment lost 6 bases and the J segment 6 bases; nucleotides outside the gene matches: 4. The CDR3 here is CASSLDRAEAFF. CDR3 in DNA: TGTGCCAGCAGCCTCGACAGGGCTGAAGCTTTCTTT.

This clone was detected only a few times. The chain is built from TRBV28 and TRBJ1-6; D might be TRBD1 (5 bases). Trimming shortened V by 10 bases and J by 8 bases, and 15 bases separated the two germline ends. Germline lookup yields CDR1 MDHEN and CDR2 SYDVKM. CDR3 length equals 13 residues. As DNA, the CDR3 is TGTGCCATACGGGGGTACACCGATTCACCCCTCCACTTT. This gives the protein CAIRGYTDSPLHF.

This chain connects TRBV4-1 to TRBJ2-5, with 10 bases lining up with TRBD2. The V and J ends lost 1 base and 5 bases, in that order; junction bases with no gene match: 4. Germline V gene lookup returns CDR1 MGHRA and CDR2 YSYEKL. The length of the CDR3 is 15 residues. CDR3 nucleotide sequence: TGCGCCAGCAGCCAAGGCCCACTAGCGGGGGAGACCCAGTACTTC. The encoded protein is CASSQGPLAGETQYF.

V and J are TRBV3-1 (or the pseudogene TRBV3-2) and TRBJ2-5, with D possibly TRBD1 on 7 matching bases. Trimming pared 1 base from V and 5 bases from J, leaving 23 bases between. CDR1 is LGHDT, CDR2 YNNKEL, per germline (reference sequence). The CDR3 is 18 amino acids. CDR3: CASSQVGRAGGIRETQYF. CDR3 in DNA: TGTGCCAGCAGCCAAGTGGGTCGGGCAGGGGGGATTCGGGAGACCCAGTACTTC.

In its sample, this clone was seen a few times. The chain joins TRBV28 to TRBJ1-5; D is undetermined. This CDR3 is 13 amino acids long. V was trimmed by 5 bases and J by 3 bases, leaving 8 bases between them. Germline V CDR1 and CDR2: MDHEN, SYDVKM. The CDR3, as DNA: TGTGCCAGCAGTAATTACAACAATCAGCCCCAGCATTTT. Translation: CASSNYNNQPQHF.

This clone came up a few times. V gene TRBV19 combines with J gene TRBJ1-1, with D perhaps matching TRBD1 (6 bases). V dropped 5 bases and J dropped 3 bases, with 10 bases sitting between them. The CDR3 extends over 13 amino acids. Germline values: CDR1 LNHDA, CDR2 SQIVND (reference sequence). The DNA of the CDR3 is TGTGCCAGTAGTCAAAGGACAGACACTGAAGCTTTCTTT. Its translation: CASSQRTDTEAFF. The full variable domain, in which reference TRBV19 and TRBJ1-1 provide the parts outside the CDR3, is DGGITQSPKYLFRKEGQNVTLSCEQNLNHDAMYWYRQDPGQGLRLIYYSQIVNDFQKGDIAEGYSVSREKKESFPLTVTSAQKNPTAFYLCASSQRTDTEAFFGQGTRLTVV.

The rearrangement links TRBV5-5 to TRBJ1-6; TRBD1 is a possible D gene (5 bases). V gave up 0 bases and J gave up 0 bases, with 13 bases separating them. CDR1 SGHKS and CDR2 YYEKEE come from the germline V gene (reference sequence). The CDR3 extends over 18 amino acids. CDR3 nucleotide sequence: TGTGCCAGCAGCTTGGAGGGGTGGTCGAGCTCCTATAATTCACCCCTCCACTTT. It translates to CASSLEGWSSSYNSPLHF.

The V and J genes are TRBV15 and TRBJ2-2; 8 bases match TRBD2. CDR3 length: 16 amino acids. CDR1 LNHNV and CDR2 YYDKDF come from the germline V gene (reference sequence). Trimming took 4 bases from V and 3 from J; bases not matched to a gene: 7. The CDR3, as DNA: TGTGCCACCAGCAAGGACGGGGGGGGTTACACCGGGGAGCTGTTTTTT. This translates into CATSKDGGGYTGELFF.

The V and J genes are TRBV2 and TRBJ1-5; D ambiguous. CDR1 and CDR2 from the germline V gene are SNHLY and FYNNEI. The CDR3 loop spans 13 amino acids. The V end was cut by 1 base, the J end by 6 bases, with 7 bases between. This CDR3 reads CASSEEIGQPQHF. In DNA, the CDR3 is TGTGCCAGCAGTGAAGAGATCGGTCAGCCCCAGCATTTT. Full variable domain (remainder filled in from reference TRBV2 and TRBJ1-5): EPEVTQTPSHQVTQMGQEVILRCVPISNHLYFYWYRQILGQKVEFLVSFYNNEISEKSEIFDDQFSVERPDGSNFTLKIRSTKLEDSAMYFCASSEEIGQPQHFGDGTRLSIL.

The chain has TRBV6-5 and TRBJ2-1; weak D call: TRBD1 (7 bases). This CDR3 is 14 amino acids long. Germline CDR1 MNHEY, CDR2 SVGAGI. Trimming removed 2 bases at V and 8 bases at J, with 13 bases between. CDR3 loop: CASSYRGRGDEQFF. The CDR3 nucleotides read TGTGCCAGCAGTTACAGGGGGCGCGGGGATGAGCAGTTCTTC.

In its sample, this clone was seen a few times. The rearrangement uses TRBV27 and TRBJ2-7; 8 bases fit TRBD2. The germline gives CDR1 MNHEY, CDR2 SMNVEV (reference sequence). CDR3 length: 15 residues. After removal of 7 bases from V and 3 bases from J, the junction contained 11 bases not matched to a gene. The CDR3 nucleotides read TGTGCCAGCACCTCTCGGGAGGGGGTTAACTACGAGCAGTACTTC. This codes for CASTSREGVNYEQYF.

The chain is built from TRBV18 and TRBJ2-6; perhaps TRBD1 as D (5 bases). Trimming pared 1 base from V and 2 bases from J, leaving 12 bases between. From germline, CDR1 is KGHSH and CDR2 LQKENI. The CDR3 has 17 residues. This chain's CDR3 is CASSPLSTATGANVLTF. The CDR3 nucleotides read TGTGCCAGCTCACCACTGTCGACAGCAACTGGGGCCAACGTCCTGACTTTC.